The 14 T cell receptor beta chains below were found in one sample sequenced in a study of post-analysis software for immune sequencing data (dated by TCRdb to between 2014 and 2017). Overall study outcomes, separate from this receptor: Significantly higher frequencies in patients than in controls were found for roughly 5 TRBV segments, including TRBV5-6, TRBV5-1 and TRBV20-1.

These receptors are not linked to any known antigen. Libraries came from PCR. The data were produced on an Illumina HiSeq 2500. To reduce PCR and sequencing biases, unique molecular identifiers were incorporated into the TCR beta cDNA libraries. TCRdb trimmed public reads at Q25 via fastp, called clones via MiXCR and kept in-frame beta chains. When rows share a CDR3 protein, they turn into one entry using the most common DNA and genes. The sample yields some 890,000 distinct CDR3 sequences; roughly 58% were counted once. Approximately 4.5% of the sample lies in the top ten. Sequencing was done on a sample of blood. Receptors were obtained from a girl under 18 with multiple sclerosis.

V usage is TRBV12-3 or TRBV12-4 and J usage is TRBJ2-1, with 12 bases fitting TRBD2. J gave up 6 bases and V 6 bases, and 3 bases lay outside the gene matches. The CDR3 consists of 14 residues. The CDR3 loop reads CASRGGLAGNEQFF. CDR3 nucleotide sequence: TGTGCCAGCAGGGGGGGACTAGCGGGCAATGAGCAGTTCTTC.

This clonotype has a handful of counts. This rearrangement joins TRBV7-3 to TRBJ2-1; 7 bases map to TRBD1. Germline V CDR1 and CDR2: SGHTA, FQGTGA. The V gene end was trimmed by 4 bases and the J gene end by 9 bases; junction bases not matched to a gene: 15. The CDR3 runs 16 residues. CDR3 loop: CASSSDRSVGGGEQFF. Here the CDR3 DNA reads TGTGCCAGCAGCTCGGACAGGTCCGTTGGGGGCGGTGAGCAGTTCTTC.

The J gene is TRBJ2-5, the V gene TRBV27; TRBD1 matches at 7 bases. V lost 5 bases, J lost 5 bases, and 11 bases stayed unmatched. The CDR3 runs to 15 residues. CDR1 and CDR2 (germline): MNHEY, SMNVEV (reference sequence). The CDR3 is CASSLTTGWGETQYF. CDR3 in DNA: TGTGCCAGCAGTCTAACGACAGGGTGGGGGGAGACCCAGTACTTC.

The V gene is TRBV7-6, the J gene TRBJ1-2, with D tentatively TRBD1 (6 bases). V lost 3 bases, J lost 0 bases, and 11 bases lay in between. The CDR3 extends over 15 amino acids. The germline V gene has CDR1 SGHVS and CDR2 FNYEAQ. The CDR3 DNA reads TGTGCCAGCAGCTTCCGGACAGATTCTAACTATGGCTACACCTTC. Translated: CASSFRTDSNYGYTF.

This clonotype was recorded once. The chain links TRBV3-1 to TRBJ1-2; D remains unclear. CDR3 length: 14 amino acids. V lost 3 bases to trimming and J lost 9 bases, with 17 bases between them. Looked up from germline, CDR1 is LGHDT and CDR2 is YNNKEL (reference sequence). The CDR3: CASSHTFGVWSYTF. CDR3 nucleotide sequence: TGTGCCAGCAGCCATACCTTCGGAGTTTGGAGCTACACCTTC.

This clonotype was seen only a few times. This rearrangement joins TRBV9 to TRBJ2-5; 10 nucleotides line up with TRBD1. The germline V gene encodes CDR1 SGDLS and CDR2 YYNGEE. V shed 5 bases, J shed 3 bases, and the junction held 4 bases outside the gene matches. The CDR3 covers 14 residues. The CDR3 loop reads CASSWGTGEETQYF. CDR3 sequence (DNA): TGTGCCAGCAGTTGGGGGACAGGGGAAGAGACCCAGTACTTC.

The V call is TRBV29-1, the J call TRBJ2-4; D may be TRBD2 (6 bases). This CDR3 contains 19 residues. Trimming took 7 bases from V and 0 from J, leaving 28 bases between them. The germline CDR1 and CDR2 sequences are SQVTM and ANQGSEA. This chain's CDR3 is CSGMGRKWSAGRAKNIQYF. The CDR3 DNA reads as TGCAGCGGCATGGGCCGAAAGTGGAGTGCGGGGCGAGCCAAAAACATTCAGTACTTC.

This clonotype has only a few counts. The rearrangement links TRBV10-3 to TRBJ1-1; a weak D match, TRBD1 (5 bases). With 8 bases removed from V and 5 bases from J, the gap between germline ends came to 21 bases. The CDR3 length is 15 residues. Germline CDR1 reads ENHRY; CDR2 reads SYGVKD. CDR3 sequence: CAIGAETTRDTEAFF. The CDR3 DNA sequence: TGTGCCATCGGGGCGGAGACGACAAGGGATACTGAAGCTTTCTTT.

The chain links TRBV7-2 to TRBJ2-1; 7 bases line up with TRBD2. Germline V lookup: CDR1 SGHTA, CDR2 FQGNSA. The CDR3 length is 15 residues. The junction had 5 bases not matched to a gene; V was cut back by 6 bases and J by 0 bases. The chain's CDR3 is CASSLTSVSYNEQFF. The CDR3 nucleotides are TGTGCCAGCAGTTTAACTAGCGTCTCCTACAATGAGCAGTTCTTC.

The chain carries TRBV20-1 and TRBJ2-7; no firm D call. Trimming took off 2 bases at V and 3 bases at J, with 8 bases between the two ends. The germline V gene has CDR1 DFQATT and CDR2 SNEGSKA (reference sequence). This CDR3 has 12 amino acids. CDR3 amino acids: CSARPSVYEQYF. CDR3 in DNA: TGCAGTGCTAGACCCTCAGTCTACGAGCAGTACTTC.

The sample holds a few counts of this clonotype. The chain carries TRBV9 and TRBJ2-3; 7 bases fit TRBD2. V gave up 4 bases and J gave up 2 bases; unmatched junction bases: 7. Germline V gene data show CDR1 as SGDLS and CDR2 as YYNGEE. CDR3 length: 15 amino acids. CDR3 sequence (DNA): TGTGCCAGCAGCCCCCGCGGGGGACTCACAGATACGCAGTATTTT. Residues: CASSPRGGLTDTQYF.

The chain carries TRBV5-1 and TRBJ2-7, with D tentatively TRBD2 (5 bases). Germline assignment: CDR1 SGHRS and CDR2 YFSETQ. The V end lost 0 bases, the J end lost 2 bases, and 12 bases lay between the germline ends. This CDR3 is 15 amino acids long. The DNA for the CDR3 is TGCGCCAGCAGCTTGGCCGGGGAAGGTCCCTACGAGCAGTACTTC. Residues: CASSLAGEGPYEQYF.

This chain joins TRBV10-3 and TRBJ2-7, with 7 nucleotides matching TRBD1. The germline CDR1 and CDR2 sequences are ENHRY and SYGVKD. The CDR3 contains 13 residues. V was clipped by 8 bases and J by 1 base; unmatched bases: 5. The CDR3 region has the DNA TGTGCCATCTCTCGGGGACAGTCCTACGAGCAGTACTTC. This codes for CAISRGQSYEQYF.

This clonotype was counted a few times. V is TRBV19 and J is TRBJ1-5; 8 bases fit TRBD1. Trimming at V came to 5 bases and at J to 6 bases, leaving 6 bases not matched to a gene. The CDR3 runs 14 residues. Per the germline V gene, CDR1 is LNHDA and CDR2 is SQIVND (reference sequence). CDR3 region: CASSSQGEAQPQHF. The CDR3 nucleotides are TGTGCCAGTAGTTCACAGGGGGAGGCTCAGCCCCAGCATTTT.